This T cell receptor (beta chain) was identified in a study of shared clonotypes between healthy human individuals. J was trimmed by 6 bases and V by 6 bases; bases with no gene match: 11. The length of the CDR3 is 15 residues. Germline V CDR1 and CDR2: MNHNY, SVGAGI (reference sequence). TCRdb's copy holds only in-frame clones and misses some; the assay was immunoSEQ multiplex PCR. The table lists about 2.4 million clones, approximately 94% of them singletons. This receptor was taken from a young man in good health. Some clones in this sample may be carry-over from other donors' samples. The chain recombines TRBV6-6 with TRBJ2-1; 7 bases agree with TRBD2. The sequenced material came from naive CD4+ T cells from PBMCs. Subset in this sample: CD45RA+ positively selected. Written as DNA, the CDR3 is TGTGCCAGCAGCCCAAGCGGGGTTGGGAGCAATGAGCAGTTCTTC. It codes for CASSPSGVGSNEQFF.